This T cell receptor beta chain stems from a study of blood T cells in healthy people across ages. A second PCR, run for roughly 7 to 11 cycles, used a sample-barcoded 5' primer plus a J-beta primer mix. In TCRdb, the 5' RACE reads were re-called with MiXCR into one record per CDR3 protein. The data show approximately 800,000 distinct CDR3 sequences, around 36% seen once. The V and J ends lost 2 bases and 4 bases respectively, with 6 bases between them. The CDR3 is made up of 13 amino acids. Germline lookup yields CDR1 KGHSH and CDR2 LQKENI. Findings and limits, study-wide: Not knowing donor CMV status may have confounded expanded clonotype changes. Calculation of diversity from one million T cells yielded estimates considered to be underestimates.

In the case of this clonotype: The antigen remains undetermined.

Donors each provided about 9.5 milliliters of peripheral blood. The clonotype was recovered from a man younger than 35 in good health. Sequencing was performed on blood. V is TRBV18 and J is TRBJ1-3; D ambiguous. As DNA, the CDR3 is TGTGCCAGCTCACCATCGGGGGGAAACACCATATATTTT. Encoded protein: CASSPSGGNTIYF. The full variable domain, its missing parts supplied by reference TRBV18 and TRBJ1-3, is NAGVMQNPRHLVRRRGQEARLRCSPMKGHSHVYWYRQLPEEGLKFMVYLQKENIIDESGMPKERFSAEFPKEGPSILRIQQVVRGDSAAYFCASSPSGGNTIYFGEGSWLTVV.